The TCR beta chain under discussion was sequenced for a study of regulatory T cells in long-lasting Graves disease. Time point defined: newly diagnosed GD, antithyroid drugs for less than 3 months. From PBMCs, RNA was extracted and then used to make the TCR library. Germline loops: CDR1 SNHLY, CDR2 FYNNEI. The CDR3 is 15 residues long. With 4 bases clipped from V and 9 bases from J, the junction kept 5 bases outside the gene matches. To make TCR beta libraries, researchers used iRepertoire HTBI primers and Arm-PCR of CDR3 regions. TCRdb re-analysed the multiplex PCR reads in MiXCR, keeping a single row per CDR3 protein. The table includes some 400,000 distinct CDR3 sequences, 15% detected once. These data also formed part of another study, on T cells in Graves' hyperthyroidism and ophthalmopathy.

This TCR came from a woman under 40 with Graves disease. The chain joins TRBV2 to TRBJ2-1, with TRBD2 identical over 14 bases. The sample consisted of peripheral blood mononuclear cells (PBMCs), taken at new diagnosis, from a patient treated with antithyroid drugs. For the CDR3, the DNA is TGTGCCAGCAGTGCGGAGGGGACTAGCGGGAGTGAGCAGTTCTTC. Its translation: CASSAEGTSGSEQFF. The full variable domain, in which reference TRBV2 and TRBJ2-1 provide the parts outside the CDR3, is EPEVTQTPSHQVTQMGQEVILRCVPISNHLYFYWYRQILGQKVEFLVSFYNNEISEKSEIFDDQFSVERPDGSNFTLKIRSTKLEDSAMYFCASSAEGTSGSEQFFGPGTRLTVL.